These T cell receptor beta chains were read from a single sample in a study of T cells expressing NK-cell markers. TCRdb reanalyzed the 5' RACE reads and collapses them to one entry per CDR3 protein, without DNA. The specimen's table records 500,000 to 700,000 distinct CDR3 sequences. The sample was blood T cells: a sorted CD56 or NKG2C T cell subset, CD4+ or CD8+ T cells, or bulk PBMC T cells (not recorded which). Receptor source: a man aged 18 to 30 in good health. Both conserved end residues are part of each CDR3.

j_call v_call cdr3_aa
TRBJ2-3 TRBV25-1 CASSVVHSTDTQYF
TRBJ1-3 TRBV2 CASANGNTIYF
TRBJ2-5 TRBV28 CASRITRVPQETQYF
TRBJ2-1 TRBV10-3 CAITSSGRAHEQFF
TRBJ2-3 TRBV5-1 CASSLGEDTQYF
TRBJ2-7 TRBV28 CASRGSPYEQYF
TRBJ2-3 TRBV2 CASSDPGRGLAGTDTQYF
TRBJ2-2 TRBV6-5 CASSYGLGEGNTGELFF
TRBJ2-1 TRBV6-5 CASSLSGSNYNEQFF
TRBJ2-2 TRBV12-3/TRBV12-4 CASSFGAGGRTGELFF
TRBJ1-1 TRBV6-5 CASSYGQGWNTEAFF
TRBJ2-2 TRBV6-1 CASSPGTQPGELFF
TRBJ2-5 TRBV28 CASSAGTLRTQYF
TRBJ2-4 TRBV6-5 CASSYSGTGNFQYF
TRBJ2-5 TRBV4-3 CASSQQGGRLQETQYF
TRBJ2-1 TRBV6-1 CASISAGTYNEQFF
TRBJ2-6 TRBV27 CASSPTRGISGANVLTF
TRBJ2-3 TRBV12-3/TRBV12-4 CASSSTHPTGGVGLDTQYF
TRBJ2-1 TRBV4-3 CASSQDLVAGYNEQFF
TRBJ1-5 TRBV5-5 CASSFSGDQPQHF
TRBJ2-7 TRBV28 CASSGTGGSRQYF
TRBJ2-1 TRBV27 CASGYPSGGAGEQFF
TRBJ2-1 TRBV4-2 CASSQEGGSSYNEQFF
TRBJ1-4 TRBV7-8 CASSIRDSPVATNEKLFF
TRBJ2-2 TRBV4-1 CASSQGGLATNTGELFF
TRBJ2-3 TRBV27 CASSWGHSDTQYF
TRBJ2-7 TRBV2 CASSATGQDSYEQYF
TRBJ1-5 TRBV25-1 CASSETGSDQPQHF
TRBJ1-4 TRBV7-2 CASSLVVGDNEKLFF
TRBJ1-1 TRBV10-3 CAITLSGSMNTEAFF
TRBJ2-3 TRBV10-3 CAIRRGLSATDTQYF
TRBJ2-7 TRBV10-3 CAIDRENYEQYF
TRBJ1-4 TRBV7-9 CASSPSLAAATNEKLFF
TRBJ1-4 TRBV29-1 CSVALPPGPNEKLFF
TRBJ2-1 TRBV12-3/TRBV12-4 CASTLGSSDEQFF
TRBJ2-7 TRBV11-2 CASSDQRERYEQYF
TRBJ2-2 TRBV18 CASSPLSRTGELFF
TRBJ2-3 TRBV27 CASRTRVGRTDTQYF
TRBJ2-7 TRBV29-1 CSVEDQDRRYEQYF